This section outlines one TCR beta chain sequence together with its context. This sample stems from a study of blood T cell repertoires in COVID-19. Study as a whole: Sites in the United States, Italy and Spain provided acute and convalescent COVID-19 samples. The cDNA or gDNA used as material had been derived from T cells, B-cell-depleted T cells, or PBMCs.

V lost 7 bases, J lost 2 bases, and 13 bases lay in between. Germline CDR1 is SQVTM and CDR2 is ANQGSEA. The CDR3 is 13 residues long. In the study's own analysis: Nucleated cell number was recorded as an estimate derived from reference gene primer amplification. The protocol was immunoSEQ multiplex PCR, while the TCRdb copy is restricted to in-frame clones and leaves out a portion. D and trimming come from the DNA, and the V and J calls and clone size come from that table. The sample has about 160,000 clones; approximately 84% are singletons. The TCR comes from a woman of 80 years or more with acute or convalescent COVID-19. V usage is TRBV29-1 and J usage is TRBJ2-3; the D gene is possibly TRBD2 (5 bases). The specimen was peripheral blood. As DNA, the CDR3 is TGCAGCGGCACTAGGCGAGACACAGATACGCAGTATTTT. Translated, it gives CSGTRRDTDTQYF.